These 21 T cell receptor beta chains originate from one sample sequenced in a study of blood T cell repertoires in COVID-19. Generated by immunoSEQ multiplex PCR, the TCRdb table keeps only in-frame clones and is missing some. The sample holds over 200,000 clones; roughly nine tenths are singletons and the top ten take 3% to 3.5%. The material sequenced was PBMCs or T cells enriched from blood (not recorded which). These receptors were taken from a woman aged 45-65 years in a cohort exposed to, infected with or recovered from COVID-19 (not recorded which).

The gene calls are TRBV6-5 and TRBJ2-2, with TRBD2 matching over 9 bases. CDR3 length: 15 residues. The V gene end was trimmed by 6 bases and the J gene end by 4 bases; junction bases not matched to a gene: 6. Germline lookup yields CDR1 MNHEY and CDR2 SVGAGI. The CDR3 coding sequence is TGTGCCAGCAGGGGCGGGGGGGCAAGCACCGGGGAGCTGTTTTTT. Translation gives CASRGGGASTGELFF.

The chain combines TRBV5-8 with TRBJ2-3, with unresolved D. Trimming took 4 bases from V and 0 from J, leaving 9 bases between them. The CDR3 contains 14 residues. CDR1 SGHTS and CDR2 YDEGEE come from the germline V gene. The CDR3 sequence: CASSKTPSTDTQYF. The CDR3 DNA is TGTGCCAGCAGCAAGACACCTAGCACAGATACGCAGTATTTT.

This chain joins TRBV7-8 and TRBJ2-1, with D maybe TRBD1 (5 bases). With 0 bases removed from V and 6 bases from J, the gap between germline ends came to 15 bases. There are 16 residues in the CDR3. Germline V gene sequence: CDR1 SGHVS, CDR2 FQNEAQ. The CDR3 loop is CASSLASRVVLNEQFF. The CDR3 bases are TGTGCCAGCAGCTTAGCGTCCAGGGTAGTTCTCAATGAGCAGTTCTTC.

The chain combines TRBV9 with TRBJ2-6, with D uncertain. Germline V gene lookup returns CDR1 SGDLS and CDR2 YYNGEE. CDR3 length: 17 residues. Trimming took off 1 base at V and 0 bases at J, with 11 bases between the two ends. The CDR3 region has the DNA TGTGCCAGCAGCGTAAATCGACAAGTCTCTGGGGCCAACGTCCTGACTTTC. Its translation: CASSVNRQVSGANVLTF.

With respect to this clone: At one of its ends the junction is not consistent with the germline gene, which may arise from a read error. The chain combines TRBV7-7 with TRBJ2-7; 9 bases are a match to TRBD1. This CDR3 is built from 17 residues. Germline values: CDR1 SSHAT, CDR2 FNYEAQ (reference sequence). The CDR3 coding sequence is TGTGCTAGCAGCTCAAACATCCGGGACAGGGTGTTCTACGAGCAGTACTTC. Amino acid sequence: CASSSNIRDRVFYEQYF.

This chain links TRBV3-1 (or the pseudogene TRBV3-2) with TRBJ1-2; D is perhaps TRBD1 (6 bases). Germline CDR1 LGHDT, CDR2 YNNKEL (reference sequence). CDR3 length: 15 amino acids. The germline V and J ends were trimmed by 1 base and 4 bases, with 13 bases remaining between them. This CDR3 reads CASSQVVRDTYGYTF. The CDR3 nucleotides are TGTGCCAGCAGCCAAGTCGTTCGGGACACCTATGGCTACACCTTC.

The chain links TRBV4-1 to TRBJ1-4; D gene unclear. The CDR3 spans 13 residues. Germline values: CDR1 MGHRA, CDR2 YSYEKL. With 3 bases removed from V and 5 bases from J, the gap between germline ends came to 7 bases. CDR3 DNA sequence: TGCGCCAGCAGCCACTCTTTAAATGAAAAACTGTTTTTT. Translated: CASSHSLNEKLFF.

CDR3 amino acids: CASTLTGGYGYTF. In DNA, the CDR3 is TGTGCCAGCACCCTCACAGGGGGCTATGGCTACACCTTC. This sequence joins TRBV12-3 or TRBV12-4 and TRBJ1-2, with TRBD1 identical over 8 bases. Trimming cost V 7 bases and J 4 bases; bases outside gene matches: 5. The CDR3 is made up of 13 amino acids.

V is TRBV29-1 and J is TRBJ1-1; the D gene is possibly TRBD1 (5 bases). The V end was cut by 4 bases, the J end by 0 bases, with 15 bases between. CDR3 length: 15 residues. Germline lookup yields CDR1 SQVTM and CDR2 ANQGSEA. The CDR3 protein is CSVVFHKGMNTEAFF. Here the CDR3 DNA reads TGCAGCGTTGTATTTCATAAGGGGATGAACACTGAAGCTTTCTTT.

This clone has a handful of counts. The rearrangement links TRBV7-2 to TRBJ2-1; TRBD2 matches at 9 bases. CDR1 is SGHTA and CDR2 is FQGNSA in the germline V gene. The CDR3 is made up of 12 amino acids. Losses at the gene ends were 5 bases for V and 10 bases for J; bases not matched to a gene: 3. In DNA form, the CDR3 reads TGTGCCAGCAGCCCTGGACTAGCGGAGCAGTTCTTC. The encoded protein is CASSPGLAEQFF.

The chain uses TRBV3-1 (or the pseudogene TRBV3-2) and TRBJ1-1; possibly TRBD1 for D (6 bases). This CDR3 is built from 14 residues. The germline gives CDR1 LGHDT, CDR2 YNNKEL (reference sequence). V was trimmed by 6 bases and J by 3 bases, leaving 14 bases between them. CDR3 sequence: CASSPQGLHTEAFF. The CDR3 DNA is TGTGCCAGCAGTCCACAGGGCCTCCACACTGAAGCTTTCTTT.

This clone was seen only a few times. This sequence joins TRBV7-2 and TRBJ1-3; no definite D call. The germline V and J ends were trimmed by 3 bases and 5 bases, with 8 bases remaining between them. CDR1 is SGHTA, CDR2 FQGNSA, per germline. The CDR3 length is 13 residues. As DNA, the CDR3 is TGTGCCAGCAGCTTCGACGGGAGAAACACCATATATTTT. Protein product: CASSFDGRNTIYF.

V usage is TRBV5-4 and J usage is TRBJ2-3; 9 bases fit TRBD2. The CDR3 totals 16 residues. The V gene's germline CDR1 is SGHNT and CDR2 YYREEE (reference sequence). Trimming at V came to 4 bases and at J to 4 bases, leaving 10 bases not matched to a gene. CDR3: CASSPAGGPRSDTQYF. CDR3 coding DNA: TGTGCCAGCAGCCCCGCGGGGGGGCCACGGTCAGATACGCAGTATTTT.

The V gene is TRBV7-2, the J gene TRBJ1-2, with TRBD1 matching over 7 bases. V shed 4 bases, J shed 4 bases, and the junction held 3 bases outside the gene matches. Per germline, CDR1 SGHTA and CDR2 FQGNSA. This CDR3 is 13 amino acids long. CDR3 nucleotide sequence: TGTGCCAGCAGCTCGACAGGGTTCTATGGCTACACCTTC. Amino acids: CASSSTGFYGYTF.

V and J are TRBV4-1 and TRBJ2-3; D call uncertain. Per the germline V gene, CDR1 is MGHRA and CDR2 is YSYEKL. The CDR3 is 13 amino acids. Trimming pared 0 bases from V and 5 bases from J, leaving 6 bases between. The CDR3 protein is CASSQDPGDTQYF. CDR3 bases: TGCGCCAGCAGCCAAGACCCGGGAGATACGCAGTATTTT.

V is TRBV6-5 and J is TRBJ2-7; 8 bases are shared with TRBD1. The trim removed 8 bases at V and 6 bases at J, leaving 15 bases unmatched. The germline V gene encodes CDR1 MNHEY and CDR2 SVGAGI. The CDR3 extends over 15 amino acids. The CDR3 region has the DNA TGTGCCAGCTTATTCCTACCGGGACAGGTGGGCGAGCAGTACTTC. Amino acid sequence: CASLFLPGQVGEQYF.

The rearrangement joins TRBV29-1 to TRBJ1-2; 11 bases agree with TRBD1. J gave up 8 bases and V 4 bases, and 6 bases lay outside the gene matches. Germline CDR1 is SQVTM and CDR2 is ANQGSEA. CDR3 length: 13 amino acids. The CDR3 region is CSVGDRGTRGYTF. The CDR3 nucleotides are TGCAGCGTTGGGGACAGGGGGACTAGGGGCTACACCTTC.

V gene TRBV7-2 combines with J gene TRBJ2-7; the match to TRBD1 covers 7 bases. Germline values: CDR1 SGHTA, CDR2 FQGNSA. The V and J ends lost 3 bases and 3 bases, in that order; junction bases with no gene match: 8. CDR3 length: 15 amino acids. CDR3 sequence (DNA): TGTGCCAGCAGCTTGGTTTCGGGACAGAACTACGAGCAGTACTTC. It is translated as CASSLVSGQNYEQYF.

This clone was observed a handful of times. This chain joins TRBV15 and TRBJ1-2; TRBD1 matches 7 bases. V shed 1 base, J shed 4 bases, and the junction held 3 bases outside the gene matches. The CDR3 extends over 14 amino acids. Germline CDR1 is LNHNV and CDR2 is YYDKDF (reference sequence). CDR3 DNA: TGTGCCACCAGCAGAGCCCGGGACAGCTATGGCTACACCTTC. It encodes CATSRARDSYGYTF.

The rearrangement joins TRBV4-3 to TRBJ1-2, with 7 bases matching TRBD1. Per germline, CDR1 LGHNA and CDR2 YSLEER. J lost 3 bases, V lost 0 bases, and 1 base had no gene match. This CDR3 is built from 14 residues. The DNA for the CDR3 is TGCGCCAGCAGCCAAGAACAGGGGTACTATGGCTACACCTTC. Its translation: CASSQEQGYYGYTF.

V is TRBV19 and J is TRBJ1-1; TRBD1 matches 7 bases. The V gene's germline CDR1 is LNHDA and CDR2 SQIVND (reference sequence). The CDR3 sequence is 13 residues long. Trimming cost V 9 bases and J 5 bases; bases outside gene matches: 9. CDR3 amino acids: CASQPGQQTEAFF. Here the CDR3 DNA reads TGTGCCAGCCAGCCGGGACAGCAGACTGAAGCTTTCTTT.